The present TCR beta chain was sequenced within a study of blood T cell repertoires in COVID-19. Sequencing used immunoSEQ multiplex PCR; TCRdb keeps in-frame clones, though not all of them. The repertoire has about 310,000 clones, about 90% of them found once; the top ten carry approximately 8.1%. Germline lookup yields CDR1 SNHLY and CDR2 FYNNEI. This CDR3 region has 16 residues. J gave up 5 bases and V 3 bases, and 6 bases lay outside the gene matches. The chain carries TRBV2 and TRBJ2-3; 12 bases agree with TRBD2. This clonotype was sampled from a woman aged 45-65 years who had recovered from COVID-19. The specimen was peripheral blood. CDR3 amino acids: CASSETLAGGLDTQYF. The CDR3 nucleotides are TGTGCCAGCAGTGAGACACTAGCGGGGGGCTTAGATACGCAGTATTTT.